These 27 T cell receptor beta chains were sequenced from one sample in a study of early T cells in non-severe SARS-CoV-2 infection (dated by TCRdb to 2020 to 2022). The library came from 5' RACE. Sequencing relied on a NextSeq 500. The public reads were run again by TCRdb, first through fastp at Q25 and then through MiXCR, and only productive beta chains were kept. Every distinct CDR3 protein forms one entry, paired with its most common genes and DNA. For this sample there are tens of thousands of distinct CDR3 sequences; approximately 14% appear just once. The ten largest clonotypes hold about 6.7% of the sample. Sequenced material: whole blood. The receptors come from an adult who was a healthcare worker with PCR-confirmed SARS-CoV-2 infection or an uninfected control (not recorded which).

This sequence joins TRBV6-1 and TRBJ2-7; D unclear. Germline CDR1 MNHNS, CDR2 SASEGT. CDR3 length: 15 residues. V shed 2 bases and J shed 5 bases, with 16 bases lying between them. The CDR3 is CASSESIDGRNEQYF. DNA for the CDR3: TGTGCCAGCAGTGAAAGTATAGACGGCCGAAACGAGCAGTACTTC.

This clonotype was seen only a few times. This sequence joins TRBV30 and TRBJ2-3, with 7 bases fitting TRBD2. This CDR3 is 12 amino acids long. V was clipped by 2 bases and J by 5 bases; unmatched bases: 1. CDR1 and CDR2 from the germline V gene are GTSNPN and SVGIG (reference sequence). The DNA for the CDR3 is TGTGCCTGGAGTCCGGGGGGAGATACGCAGTATTTT. Its translation: CAWSPGGDTQYF.

The table lists this clonotype with many counts. This chain joins TRBV25-1 and TRBJ1-3, with TRBD1 matching 11 bases. The CDR3 extends over 14 amino acids. The germline V gene has CDR1 MGHDK and CDR2 SYGVNS. The V gene end was trimmed by 8 bases and the J gene end by 3 bases; junction bases not matched to a gene: 3. This chain's CDR3 is CASLGQGDGNTIYF. The CDR3 DNA sequence: TGTGCCAGCTTGGGACAGGGGGATGGAAACACCATATATTTT.

This clonotype was observed a handful of times. The chain joins TRBV18 to TRBJ1-1, with D tentatively TRBD1 (5 bases). With 6 bases removed from V and 5 bases from J, the gap between germline ends came to 16 bases. CDR3 size: 14 residues. Germline V gene sequence: CDR1 KGHSH, CDR2 LQKENI. CDR3 residues: CASSRDSTRTEAFF. The CDR3 DNA sequence: TGTGCCAGCTCCCGAGACAGTACCCGGACTGAAGCTTTCTTT.

CDR3 region: CASSAFPLGEVGAEAFF. The CDR3 DNA sequence: TGTGCCAGCTCTGCCTTTCCCCTCGGGGAAGTAGGCGCTGAAGCTTTCTTT. The rearrangement uses TRBV18 and TRBJ1-1, with no clear D. CDR3 length: 17 amino acids. Germline-derived CDR1 and CDR2 are KGHSH and LQKENI. V lost 6 bases to trimming and J lost 6 bases, with 26 bases between them.

In this sample, this clonotype turned up many times. J is TRBJ1-6 and V is TRBV3-1; TRBD1 might be the D (6 bases). V was shortened by 4 bases and J by 3 bases, with 10 bases between the two germline ends. Germline V CDR1 and CDR2: LGHDT, YNNKEL (reference sequence). The CDR3 is made up of 15 amino acids. The CDR3 spells CASSPQTGYNSPLHF. DNA for the CDR3: TGTGCCAGCAGCCCCCAGACAGGCTATAATTCACCCCTCCACTTT. The full variable domain, its missing parts supplied by reference TRBV3-1 and TRBJ1-6, is DTAVSQTPKYLVTQMGNDKSIKCEQNLGHDTMYWYKQDSKKFLKIMFSYNNKELIINETVPNRFSPKSPDKAHLNLHINSLELGDSAVYFCASSPQTGYNSPLHFGNGTRLTVT.

This clonotype was recorded a few times. This chain uses TRBV6-6 with TRBJ2-3; 9 nucleotides match TRBD1. Germline values: CDR1 MNHNY, CDR2 SVGAGI (reference sequence). The CDR3 has 14 amino acids. The trim removed 9 bases at V and 2 bases at J, leaving 6 bases unmatched. The DNA of the CDR3 is TGTGCCAGTCGGGACAGGGCGTCCACAGATACGCAGTATTTT. It codes for CASRDRASTDTQYF.

This clonotype was seen only a few times. This sequence joins TRBV7-3 and TRBJ2-1; 11 bases line up with TRBD2. This CDR3 is 20 amino acids long. Germline values: CDR1 SGHTA, CDR2 FQGTGA. V lost 1 base and J lost 0; bases outside the gene matches: 11. The CDR3, as DNA: TGTGCCAGCAGCTTAAGGGGCCTAGCGGGAGGCCCGAGCTCCTACAATGAGCAGTTCTTC. This translates into CASSLRGLAGGPSSYNEQFF.

The genes are TRBV9 and TRBJ2-3; 9 bases match TRBD2. The CDR3 is 14 residues long. Trimming cost V 3 bases and J 3 bases; bases outside gene matches: 2. The germline CDR1 and CDR2 sequences are SGDLS and YYNGEE. The CDR3 is CASSGSGSTDTQYF. The CDR3 nucleotides read TGTGCCAGCAGCGGTAGCGGGAGTACAGATACGCAGTATTTT.

This chain joins TRBV3-1 and TRBJ2-5, with 13 positions matching TRBD2. The V gene's germline CDR1 is LGHDT and CDR2 YNNKEL (reference sequence). Unmatched junction bases numbered 10, after V lost 5 bases and J lost 1 base. CDR3 length equals 18 residues. CDR3 residues: CASSSPPGLAGVQETQYF. DNA of the CDR3: TGTGCCAGCAGCTCCCCCCCCGGACTAGCGGGGGTCCAAGAGACCCAGTACTTC.

This clonotype was counted a few times. The chain employs TRBV14 and TRBJ2-5; D remains ambiguous. Germline-derived CDR1 and CDR2 are SGHDN and FVKESK. The CDR3 runs to 15 residues. The ends were cut back, 3 bases at V and 0 bases at J, with 11 bases in the middle. Here the CDR3 reads CASSQGGGYQETQYF. CDR3 coding DNA: TGTGCCAGCAGCCAGGGCGGTGGGTACCAAGAGACCCAGTACTTC.

This clonotype was seen ten or more times. A read error may account for a junction end that differs from germline. The CDR3 reads CASSIAGTNTGELFF. The CDR3 DNA reads TGTGCCAGCAGCATAGCGGGGACGAACACCGGGGAGCTGTTTTTT. The chain recombines TRBV7-9 with TRBJ2-2; 8 bases are a match to TRBD2. The CDR3 runs 15 residues. CDR1 SEHNR and CDR2 FQNEAQ come from the germline V gene (reference sequence).

This clonotype has just a few counts. V and J are TRBV19 and TRBJ2-7, with D perhaps TRBD2 (6 bases). V was cut by 3 bases and J by 0 bases, with 9 bases left in between. This CDR3 is 14 amino acids long. Per the germline V gene, CDR1 is LNHDA and CDR2 is SQIVND (reference sequence). This chain's CDR3 is CASSIGGSSYEQYF. CDR3 nucleotides: TGTGCCAGTAGTATCGGGGGTAGCTCCTACGAGCAGTACTTC.

This clonotype was counted between two and nine times. This sequence joins TRBV20-1 and TRBJ2-7, with TRBD2 matching over 13 bases. The V gene end was trimmed by 5 bases and the J gene end by 3 bases; junction bases not matched to a gene: 4. This CDR3 spans 14 amino acids. Germline V gene data show CDR1 as DFQATT and CDR2 as SNEGSKA (reference sequence). The CDR3 sequence is CSASRLAGGYEQYF. CDR3 bases: TGCAGTGCTTCCAGACTAGCGGGAGGCTACGAGCAGTACTTC.

This clonotype was counted a few times. The chain carries TRBV6-5 and TRBJ1-1; D perhaps matches TRBD1 (5 bases). CDR3 length: 13 residues. CDR1 and CDR2 (germline): MNHEY, SVGAGI. V lost 1 base and J 6 bases, leaving 9 bases between the germline ends. The CDR3 here is CASSYWQGAEAFF. The CDR3 DNA reads as TGTGCCAGCAGTTACTGGCAGGGCGCTGAAGCTTTCTTT.

There are many counts of this clonotype. The CDR3 here is CASSYAGKETQYF. In DNA, the CDR3 is TGTGCCAGCAGCTACGCCGGGAAAGAGACCCAGTACTTC. This rearrangement joins TRBV7-6 to TRBJ2-5; D perhaps matches TRBD2 (5 bases). This CDR3 spans 13 amino acids. CDR1 and CDR2 (germline): SGHVS, FNYEAQ. V gave up 4 bases and J gave up 3 bases, with 9 bases separating them. Full variable domain (outside the CDR3, taken from reference TRBV7-6 and TRBJ2-5): GAGVSQSPRYKVTKRGQDVALRCDPISGHVSLYWYRQALGQGPEFLTYFNYEAQQDKSGLPNDRFSAERPEGSISTLTIQRTEQRDSAMYRCASSYAGKETQYFGPGTRLLVL.

This clonotype was counted at least ten times. This chain uses TRBV12-3 or TRBV12-4 with TRBJ2-7; 10 bases match TRBD1. Trimming removed 5 bases from V and 3 bases from J; junction bases left unmatched: 10. The CDR3 covers 16 residues. In nucleotides, the CDR3 is TGTGCCAGCAGTCATCCCACCCGGGACAGGGGCTACGAGCAGTACTTC. Translation: CASSHPTRDRGYEQYF.

This clonotype was recorded many times. The rearrangement joins TRBV28 to TRBJ2-6; D remains unclear. CDR1 is MDHEN, CDR2 SYDVKM, per germline. This CDR3 has 15 amino acids. Trimming stripped 8 bases from V and 0 bases from J, with 11 bases between. CDR3 amino acids: CASQGVSSGANVLTF. The CDR3 nucleotides read TGTGCCAGCCAAGGCGTATCCTCTGGGGCCAACGTCCTGACTTTC. Together with reference TRBV28 and TRBJ2-6, the CDR3 gives the full variable domain: DVKVTQSSRYLVKRTGEKVFLECVQDMDHENMFWYRQDPGLGLRLIYFSYDVKMKEKGDIPEGYSVSREKKERFSLILESASTNQTSMYLCASQGVSSGANVLTFGAGSRLTVL.

The sample holds a few counts of this clonotype. This sequence joins TRBV11-1 and TRBJ2-7; the match to TRBD1 covers 7 bases. There are 14 residues in the CDR3. With 5 bases clipped from V and 4 bases from J, the junction kept 8 bases outside the gene matches. From germline, CDR1 is SGHAT and CDR2 FQDESV (reference sequence). CDR3 nucleotides: TGTGCCAGCAGCACCCGGGGACAGAAGTACGAGCAGTACTTC. Translating gives CASSTRGQKYEQYF.

This clonotype has just a few counts. This chain connects TRBV7-2 to TRBJ2-3; D remains ambiguous. The CDR3 runs to 15 residues. Trimming took off 2 bases at V and 1 base at J, with 10 bases between the two ends. Germline assignment: CDR1 SGHTA and CDR2 FQGNSA. The CDR3 here is CASSLMHSRTDTQYF. The CDR3 DNA reads as TGTGCCAGCAGCTTAATGCACAGCCGCACAGATACGCAGTATTTT.

The chain carries TRBV30 and TRBJ1-2, with D possibly TRBD1 on 5 matching bases. Trimming took off 8 bases at V and 3 bases at J, with 13 bases between the two ends. There are 12 residues in the CDR3. The germline CDR1 and CDR2 sequences are GTSNPN and SVGIG (reference sequence). For the CDR3, the DNA is TGTGCCGGGACGGGCACCCACTATGGCTACACCTTC. As protein: CAGTGTHYGYTF.

Only a few counts were recorded for this clonotype. This chain joins TRBV5-1 and TRBJ2-5; 12 bases agree with TRBD2. Germline trimming cut 2 bases from V and 4 bases from J; bases unmatched to any gene: 6. This CDR3 region has 16 residues. CDR1 is SGHRS, CDR2 YFSETQ, per germline. CDR3 sequence reads: CASSLRLAGAGETQYF. CDR3 sequence (DNA): TGCGCCAGCAGCTTAAGACTAGCGGGAGCAGGAGAGACCCAGTACTTC.

This clonotype has just a few counts. The chain employs TRBV28 and TRBJ2-1; tentative D call: TRBD2 (5 bases). This CDR3 contains 17 residues. From germline, CDR1 is MDHEN and CDR2 SYDVKM. Trimming pared 6 bases from V and 5 bases from J, leaving 23 bases between. CDR3 sequence (DNA): TGTGCCAGCAGAAATGCCAGACCGGACTTGCCCGACAATGAGCAGTTCTTC. This gives the protein CASRNARPDLPDNEQFF.

This clonotype has only a few counts. The DNA for the CDR3 is TGTGCCAGCAGCACGACTAGCGGGAGCACCTACGAGCAGTACTTC. Its translation is CASSTTSGSTYEQYF. This chain joins TRBV7-2 and TRBJ2-7; the match to TRBD2 covers 12 bases. With 5 bases clipped from V and 2 bases from J, the junction kept 4 bases outside the gene matches. Germline V gene sequence: CDR1 SGHTA, CDR2 FQGNSA. The CDR3 covers 15 residues.

The genes are TRBV6-6 and TRBJ1-4; D gene uncertain. The CDR3 covers 12 residues. V dropped 7 bases and J dropped 6 bases, with 9 bases sitting between them. Per germline, CDR1 MNHNY and CDR2 SVGAGI (reference sequence). The CDR3 region has the DNA TGTGCCAGCATGGGCGGGGATGAAAAACTGTTTTTT. Its translation is CASMGGDEKLFF.

This clonotype has a handful of counts. The chain is built from TRBV29-1 and TRBJ1-1; D call uncertain. The germline V and J ends were trimmed by 5 bases and 5 bases, with 18 bases remaining between them. This CDR3 comprises 14 residues. Germline CDR1 reads SQVTM; CDR2 reads ANQGSEA. The CDR3 loop is CSVFGGGRTTEAFF. The CDR3 DNA sequence: TGCAGCGTTTTCGGAGGTGGGAGGACGACTGAAGCTTTCTTT.

This clonotype was seen at least ten times. This chain uses TRBV7-9 with TRBJ1-1; D gene uncertain. CDR3 length equals 12 residues. V lost 1 base and J lost 5, with 5 bases in between. CDR1 SEHNR and CDR2 FQNEAQ come from the germline V gene (reference sequence). The CDR3 DNA is TGTGCCAGCAGCTTAGGGCGGACTGAAGCTTTCTTT. It translates to CASSLGRTEAFF. The full variable domain, rest sourced from reference TRBV7-9 and TRBJ1-1, is DTGVSQNPRHKITKRGQNVTFRCDPISEHNRLYWYRQTLGQGPEFLTYFQNEAQLEKSRLLSDRFSAERPKGSFSTLEIQRTEQGDSAMYLCASSLGRTEAFFGQGTRLTVV.